This T cell receptor beta chain was documented in a study of HIV-infected children after antiretroviral therapy interruption. Study-wide background: Interruption group median age about 9.9 years; continuous group 7 to 8 years. Recorded EBV and CMV exposure existed for most children.

As to treatment: PENTA 11 planned treatment interruption arm or continuous ART arm. This CDR3 contains 14 residues. The germline V and J ends were trimmed by 6 bases and 2 bases, with 13 bases remaining between them. Germline CDR1 and CDR2: LNHDA and SQIVND (reference sequence). A 3' RACE protocol on RNA, with unique molecular identifiers, produced the TCR library. TCRdb reanalysed the 3' RACE reads using MiXCR and keeps one entry per CDR3 protein. This repertoire shows about 89,000 distinct CDR3 sequences, roughly 6.4% found once; its top ten account for around 1.1%. The clonotype comes from a pool of human donors with HIV. The input for sequencing was CD45RA+ CD4+ T cells from PBMCs, pooled from several time points, taken from a donor given antiretroviral therapy, either interrupted or continuous. The subset: naive CD4+ CD45RA+ CD45RO- T cells. This chain links TRBV19 with TRBJ1-2; a possible D gene is TRBD1 (5 bases). The CDR3 DNA sequence: TGTGCCAGTAGCCCGACAGTGGTAAACTATGGCTACACCTTC. Protein: CASSPTVVNYGYTF.